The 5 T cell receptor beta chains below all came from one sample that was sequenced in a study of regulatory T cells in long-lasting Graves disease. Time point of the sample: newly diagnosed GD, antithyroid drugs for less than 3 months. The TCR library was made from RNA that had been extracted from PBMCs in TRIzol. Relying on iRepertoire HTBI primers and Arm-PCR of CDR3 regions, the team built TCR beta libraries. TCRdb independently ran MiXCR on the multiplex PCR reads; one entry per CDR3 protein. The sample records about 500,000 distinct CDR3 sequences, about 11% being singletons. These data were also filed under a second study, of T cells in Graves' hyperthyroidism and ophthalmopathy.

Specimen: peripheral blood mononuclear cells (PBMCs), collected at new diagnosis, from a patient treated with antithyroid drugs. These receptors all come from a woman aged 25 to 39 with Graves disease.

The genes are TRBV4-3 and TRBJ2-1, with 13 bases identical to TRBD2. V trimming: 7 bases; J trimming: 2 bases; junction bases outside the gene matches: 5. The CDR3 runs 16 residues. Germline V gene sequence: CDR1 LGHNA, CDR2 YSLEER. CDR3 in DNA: TGCGCCAGCACCAGACTAGCGGGAGGCGCCTACAATGAGCAGTTCTTC. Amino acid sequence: CASTRLAGGAYNEQFF.

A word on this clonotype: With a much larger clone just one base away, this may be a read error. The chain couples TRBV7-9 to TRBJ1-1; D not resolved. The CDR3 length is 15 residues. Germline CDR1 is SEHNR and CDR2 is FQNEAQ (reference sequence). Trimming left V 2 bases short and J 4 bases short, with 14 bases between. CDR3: CASSLSRLVGTEAFF. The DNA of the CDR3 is TGTGCCAGCAGCTTATCCCGGCTGGTTGGCACTGAAGCTTTCTTT. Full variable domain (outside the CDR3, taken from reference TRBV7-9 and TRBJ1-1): DTGVSQNPRHKITKRGQNVTFRCDPISEHNRLYWYRQTLGQGPEFLTYFQNEAQLEKSRLLSDRFSAERPKGSFSTLEIQRTEQGDSAMYLCASSLSRLVGTEAFFGQGTRLTVV.

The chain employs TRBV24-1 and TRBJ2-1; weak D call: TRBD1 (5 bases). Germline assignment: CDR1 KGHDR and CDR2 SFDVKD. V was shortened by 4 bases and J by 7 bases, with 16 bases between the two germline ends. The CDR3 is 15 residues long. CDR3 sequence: CATSEPSGLSNEQFF. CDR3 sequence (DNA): TGTGCCACCAGTGAACCATCAGGGCTTTCAAATGAGCAGTTCTTC.

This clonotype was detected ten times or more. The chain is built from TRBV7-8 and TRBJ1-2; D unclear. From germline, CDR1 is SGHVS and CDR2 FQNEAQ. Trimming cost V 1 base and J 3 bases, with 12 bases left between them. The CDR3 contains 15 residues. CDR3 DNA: TGTGCCAGCAGCTTAGTGGAGCCATCTGACTATGGCTACACCTTC. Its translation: CASSLVEPSDYGYTF.

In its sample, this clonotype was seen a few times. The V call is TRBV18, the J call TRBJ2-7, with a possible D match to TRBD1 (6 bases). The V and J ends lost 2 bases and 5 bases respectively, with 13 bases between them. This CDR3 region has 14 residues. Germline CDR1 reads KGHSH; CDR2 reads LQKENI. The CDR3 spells CASSPDRTTHEQYF. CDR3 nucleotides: TGTGCCAGCTCACCAGACAGGACCACCCACGAGCAGTACTTC.